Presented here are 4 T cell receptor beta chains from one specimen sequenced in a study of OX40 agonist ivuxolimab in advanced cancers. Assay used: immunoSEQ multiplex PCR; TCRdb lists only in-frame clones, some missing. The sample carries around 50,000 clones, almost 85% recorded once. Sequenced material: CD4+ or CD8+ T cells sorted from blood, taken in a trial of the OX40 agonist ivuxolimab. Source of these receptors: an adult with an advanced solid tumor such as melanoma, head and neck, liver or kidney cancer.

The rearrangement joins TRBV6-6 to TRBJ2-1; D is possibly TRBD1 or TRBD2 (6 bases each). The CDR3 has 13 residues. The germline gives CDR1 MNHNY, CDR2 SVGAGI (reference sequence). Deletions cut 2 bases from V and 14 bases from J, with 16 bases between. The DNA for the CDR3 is TGTGCCAGCAGTTACCCCCGGGAGAGGGGGGAGTTCTTC. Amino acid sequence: CASSYPRERGEFF.

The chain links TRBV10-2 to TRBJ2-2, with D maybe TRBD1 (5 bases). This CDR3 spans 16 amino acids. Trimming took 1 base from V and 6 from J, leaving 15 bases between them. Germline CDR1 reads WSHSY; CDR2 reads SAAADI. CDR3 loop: CASSEFRAWFAGELFF. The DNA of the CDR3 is TGCGCCAGCAGTGAGTTCAGGGCATGGTTTGCCGGGGAGCTGTTTTTT.

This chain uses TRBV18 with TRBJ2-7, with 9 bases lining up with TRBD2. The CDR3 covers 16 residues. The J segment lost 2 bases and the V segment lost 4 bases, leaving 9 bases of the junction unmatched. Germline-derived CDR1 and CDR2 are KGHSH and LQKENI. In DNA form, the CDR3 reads TGTGCCAGCTCACTTCGGGCGGGAGGGCCGACCTACGAGCAGTACTTC. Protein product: CASSLRAGGPTYEQYF. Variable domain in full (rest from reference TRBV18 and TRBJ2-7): NAGVMQNPRHLVRRRGQEARLRCSPMKGHSHVYWYRQLPEEGLKFMVYLQKENIIDESGMPKERFSAEFPKEGPSILRIQQVVRGDSAAYFCASSLRAGGPTYEQYFGPGTRLTVT.

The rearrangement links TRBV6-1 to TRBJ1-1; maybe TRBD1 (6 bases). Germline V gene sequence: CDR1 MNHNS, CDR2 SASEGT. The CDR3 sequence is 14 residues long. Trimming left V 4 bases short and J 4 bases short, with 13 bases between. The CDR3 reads CASSAGLGGTEAFF. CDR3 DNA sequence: TGTGCCAGCAGTGCCGGCCTAGGGGGCACTGAAGCTTTCTTT.